This TCR beta chain was found in a study of cytomegalovirus exposure and HLA in healthy donors (dated by TCRdb to 2017 to 2019). For the study in its entirety: According to an earlier analysis of 587 of the donors, about 180 million T cells yielded roughly 100 million unique TCR beta sequences and more than 250 Gb of sequence data. In a later genetic analysis, genome-wide SNP genotypes for about 65% of the roughly 670 donors were used, and that subset was treated as a discovery cohort. An early release covering roughly 640 HLA-typed donors comprised about 300 gigabases of sequencing data and roughly 85 million unique TCR sequences. A later analysis re-examined previously published TCR beta repertoires from roughly 720 donors and added high-resolution HLA genotyping to investigate patterns of TCR occurrence. HLA typing included class I and class II loci at four-digit resolution. To predict cytomegalovirus infection status, the study brought together high-throughput TCR immunosequencing, statistical association of individual TCRs with disease status, and machine learning. The study aimed to test whether signatures of past pathogen exposure could be identified by cataloging public T cell receptors. Among the roughly 400 genotyped donors, roughly 80% belonged to the genetic ancestry cluster associated with self-reported Caucasian donors. The number of donors typed differed by locus, with roughly 629-640 for A, B, C, DRB1 and DQB1, around 500 for DQA1, 606 for DPA1, and about 450 for DPB1. Across some 400 genotyped donors of the cohort, an average of about 200,000 unique TCR beta nucleotide sequences per donor were sequenced, and 15% to 20% of those sequences were non-productive. In an earlier analysis of around 540 of the donors, high-throughput TCR beta sequencing was used to judge whether each TCR beta V gene segment behaved as functional or pseudogenic. Rather than drawing on any new phenotypic data, the later analysis identified candidate immune exposures from TCR beta sequences and the way those sequences occurred across donors. Donor age, sex, ethnicity and CMV serostatus were compiled together with the repertoire data. The T cell repertoires of 670 or so subjects were profiled by immunosequencing and related to cytomegalovirus serostatus. Four or five DR-DQ haplotypes were handled as single units for association and clustering, since linkage in the cohort was strong. A separate validation cohort of over a hundred different subjects was used in addition to the roughly 700-subject first cohort. All discovery cohort repertoires had been generated on a single sequencing platform. Summary of the overall study and its limitations: A later genetic analysis associated a missense DCLRE1C variant with V-gene and J-gene trimming of TCR beta chains, and an independent cohort replicated the association. The classifier was reported to diagnose cytomegalovirus status with high specificity and sensitivity in both the original and validation cohorts. According to a later analysis, TCR association rates differed among HLA loci, with DRB1 alleles showing the most associated TCRs and HLA-C alleles showing the fewest. Several of the top co-occurrence clusters appeared to be linked to parvovirus B19, influenza, CMV and Epstein-Barr virus, according to a later analysis. A further reported finding was that TCR beta sequences accurately predicted the HLA-A and HLA-B alleles for most subjects in the first cohort. Compared with equally common non-associated chains, HLA-associated TCR beta chains in a later analysis were more clonally expanded and had lower generation probabilities. Because counts were too low, about 15 rarely observed V segments, including chromosome 9 orphons, were left out of the earlier analysis of some 640 of the donors. A later genetic analysis reported fewer N-insertions in productive TCRs among donors in an Asian-associated ancestry cluster than the approximately 700-donor mean. Most TCR sequences were observed very rarely across donors, whereas some public TCRs were present in many individuals. Most CMV-associated TCR beta chains appeared to be HLA-restricted in a later analysis, and the HLA associations seemed to be driven largely by CMV exposure. Because HLA typing was unavailable for some donors at each locus, only the typed subset was used in association tests. Some IMGT-functional V segments, including TRBV6-2 and TRBV6-3, could not be told apart with the 87-base-pair reads, so those segments were excluded. CMV serostatus was the only immune exposure information available for the cohort. The authors suggested that the approach could potentially be generalized to other disease states and immunological phenotypes. When HLA alleles, especially DR and DQ, strongly co-occurred, attributing TCR associations to individual alleles was difficult. Roughly uniform sequencing depth across donors was assumed in presence/absence analyses, although this assumption may not hold. The cohort was sequenced for TCR beta chains only, and without alpha or paired-chain data the features that could be detected were limited. Specific HLA alleles were associated with around 18,000 TCR beta sequences at a false discovery rate of 0.05 in a later analysis. In vitro tests confirmed that a few of the cytomegalovirus-associated TCR beta chains recognize cytomegalovirus antigens. Correlated functional status among segregating V segments might be attributable to linkage disequilibrium, but an unknown experimental factor could not be ruled out. In an earlier analysis of approximately 590 of the donors, most TCR beta V segments appeared in productive rearrangements about 87% or about 30% of the time, broadly matching IMGT annotations. The study listed 170 or so TCR beta chains as associated with cytomegalovirus. The sequencing pipeline was judged likely to have produced a cluster of highly shared sequence variants as a technical artifact.

The cohort comprised some 680 healthy bone marrow donors. All cohort members were sampled while nominally healthy, although unrecorded immune exposures were likely present. The donor was CMV seronegative and was included in the group of a few hundred seronegative cohort members. A peripheral blood sample was collected from each donor, and TCR beta sequencing was performed on peripheral blood mononuclear cells. The Qiagen DNeasy Blood Extraction Kit was used to extract genomic DNA from the blood cell samples. Library method: the immunoSEQ multiplex PCR assay. For the multiplex PCR, a mixture combining 60 forward primers for TCR Vbeta segments and 13 reverse primers for TCR Jbeta segments was used. The CDR3 region of rearranged TCR beta genes was amplified from genomic DNA with a multiplex PCR assay. Amplified TCR beta libraries were sequenced as 87-base-pair reads on the Illumina HiSeq System. As for the original processing: Across the 500 to 700 repertoires, a later analysis counted tens of millions of unique TCR beta chains, roughly 11 million of which were shared by at least two donors. To remove PCR and sequencing errors, raw reads were error-corrected and collapsed into unique sequences using a nearest-neighbor algorithm that merged closely related sequences. V, D and J gene segments were assigned by aligning CDR3 sequences to IMGT reference sequences. For a sequence to be retained, a match of at least six nucleotides was required to both a V gene segment and a J gene segment. Rearrangements were called productive when the CDR3 lacked stop codons and stayed in frame with V and J; all others were non-productive. CDR3 was defined according to IMGT convention as the region running from the second conserved V-encoded cysteine to the conserved J-encoded phenylalanine. Sequences without an unambiguous match to a single V gene segment were excluded from the earlier analysis of 450 to 650 of the donors. In an earlier analysis of approximately 500 of the donors, a V segment was called functional when productive rearrangements were above 56.7%, and segregating when the standard deviation between donors exceeded 5%. To diagnose cytomegalovirus status from the catalog of TCR beta chain sequences, a statistical classification framework was built. In a later analysis, TCR nucleotide sequences were compared against IMGT/GENE-DB human TR gene sequences so that V and J genes could be assigned. A later analysis assigned CDR3 sequences and most-parsimonious VDJ recombination scenarios with the TCRdist pipeline. In a later analysis, each TCR beta chain was defined by its CDR3 amino acid sequence together with its V-gene family, and reads lacking a unique V-gene family were excluded. In a later analysis, a few hundred highly shared, low-generation-probability nucleotide sequences were removed to address suspected cross-contamination and a sequencing artifact. A later analysis calculated a clonal expansion index for each public chain from normalized within-repertoire ranks of inferred template counts. Generation probabilities in a later analysis came from a VDJ recombination model fitted to out-of-frame rearrangements, and those results were checked against IGoR. Hypergeometric tests were used in a later analysis to score TCR-TCR, TCR-HLA and TCR-CMV co-occurrence, with a repertoire-size bias correction applied to the TCR pairs. To estimate false discovery rates, a later analysis permuted the HLA or CMV assignments 20 times. In a later analysis, co-occurring TCRs were grouped using DBSCAN, and TCRdist sequence similarity was added for clustering within HLA-allele-positive subsets. Repertoires with fewer than 30,000 or more than 120,000 public chains, plus five repertoires with anomalous nucleotide sharing, were excluded from co-occurrence clustering. TCRdb carries this immuneACCESS record with in-frame sequences only. Its versions omit some clonotypes, under half of them owing to an unresolved V gene in the studies checked, with the rest unexplained. V and J calls and clone size are as listed in that table; D and trimming were resolved from the DNA. This sample comprises about 110,000 clones, 75% to 80% of them detected only once. 1.3% of the sample belongs to the ten largest clones.

About this clone itself: The antigen it recognizes is unknown. No base quality values were provided; no much bigger clone lies one nucleotide off.

CDR3 length: 14 amino acids, cysteine to phenylalanine. The entry retains the CDR3 DNA only, 42 bases that are in frame from base 1. V loses 8 bases, J loses 7 bases, and the germline ends lie 17 bases apart. Per the germline V gene, SNHLY is the CDR1 and FYNNEI is the CDR2. Recombination joined TRBV2 with TRBJ1-4; TRBD1 is perhaps the D gene, given 5 matching bases. Sequencing used PBMCs. The origin of this receptor is a woman aged 30 to 39 in good health and CMV-seronegative. The nucleotide sequence is given as TGTGCCAGCGGGGTCACGGGGGGTGGTGAAAAACTGTTTTTT. It translates to CASGVTGGGEKLFF.